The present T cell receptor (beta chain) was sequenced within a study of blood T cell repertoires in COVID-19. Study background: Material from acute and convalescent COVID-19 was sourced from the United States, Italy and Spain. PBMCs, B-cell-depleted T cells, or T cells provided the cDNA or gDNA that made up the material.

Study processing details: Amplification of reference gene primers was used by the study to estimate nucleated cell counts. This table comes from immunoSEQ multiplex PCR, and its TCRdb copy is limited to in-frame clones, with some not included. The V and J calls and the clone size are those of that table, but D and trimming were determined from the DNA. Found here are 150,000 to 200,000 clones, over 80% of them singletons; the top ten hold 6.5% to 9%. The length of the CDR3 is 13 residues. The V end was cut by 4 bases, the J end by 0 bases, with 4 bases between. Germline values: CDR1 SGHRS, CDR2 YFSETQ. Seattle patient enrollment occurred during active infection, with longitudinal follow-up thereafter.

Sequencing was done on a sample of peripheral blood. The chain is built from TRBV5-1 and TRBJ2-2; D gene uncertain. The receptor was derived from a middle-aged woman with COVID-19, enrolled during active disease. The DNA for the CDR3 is TGCGCCAGCAGCATCTCGAACACCGGGGAGCTGTTTTTT. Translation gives CASSISNTGELFF.